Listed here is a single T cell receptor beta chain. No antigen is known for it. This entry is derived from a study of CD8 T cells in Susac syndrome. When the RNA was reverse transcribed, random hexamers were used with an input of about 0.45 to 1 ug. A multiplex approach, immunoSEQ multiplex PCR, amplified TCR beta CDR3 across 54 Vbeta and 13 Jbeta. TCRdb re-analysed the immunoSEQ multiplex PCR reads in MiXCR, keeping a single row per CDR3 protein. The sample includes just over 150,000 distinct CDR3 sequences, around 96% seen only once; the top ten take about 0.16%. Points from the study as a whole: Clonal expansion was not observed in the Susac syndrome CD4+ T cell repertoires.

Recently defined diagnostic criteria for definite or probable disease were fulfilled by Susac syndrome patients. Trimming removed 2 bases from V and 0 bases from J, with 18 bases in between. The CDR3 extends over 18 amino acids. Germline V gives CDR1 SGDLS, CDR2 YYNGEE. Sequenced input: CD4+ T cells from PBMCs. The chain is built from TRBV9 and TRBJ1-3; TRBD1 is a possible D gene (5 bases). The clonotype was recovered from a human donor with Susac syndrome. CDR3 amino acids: CASSVSQGTPISGNTIYF. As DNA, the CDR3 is TGTGCCAGCAGCGTCTCTCAAGGGACGCCGATCTCTGGAAACACCATATATTTT.